This T cell receptor (beta chain) was obtained from a study of shared clonotypes between healthy human individuals. Background on the study: CD4 naive and CD4 memory each took three plates per donor, while CD8 naive took two and CD8 memory one. Notes on the study in general: On the whole, naive subsets had larger estimated richness than memory subsets had.

The test was conducted at deep level. Genomic DNA of each subset was evenly split across several immunoSEQ plates. Using immunoSEQ multiplex PCR, the repertoire was profiled, and TCRdb retains in-frame clones only, with some absent. The table has under 1 million clones, 80% to 95% seen once. Per the germline V gene, CDR1 is MNHEY and CDR2 is SMNVEV (reference sequence). The CDR3 extends over 13 amino acids. V was cut by 3 bases and J by 11 bases, with 17 bases left in between. A word on this clone: Its specificity is not known.

Positive CCR7 selection of CD45RO-negative cells yielded the naive CD8 cells, and terminally differentiated effector memory CD45RA+ cells were excluded. The rearrangement links TRBV27 to TRBJ2-7; possibly TRBD2 for D (6 bases). The sequence came from a young man in good health. The sample taken for sequencing was naive CD8+ T cells sorted from blood. Here the CDR3 reads CASSFRPGVDEYF. The CDR3 DNA sequence: TGTGCCAGCAGTTTTCGACCGGGAGTCGATGAGTACTTC.